What follows is one TCR beta chain and its context. Its antigen remains unidentified. This entry belongs to a study of cytomegalovirus exposure and HLA in healthy donors. Whole-study results and caveats: The authors enumerated roughly 180 TCR beta chains as linked to cytomegalovirus. Reportedly, cytomegalovirus status was diagnosed with high sensitivity and specificity.

TCRdb's table, derived via immunoSEQ multiplex PCR, lists solely in-frame clones and lacks some. Altogether 150,000 to 200,000 clones are present, roughly nine tenths being singletons, with the ten largest covering less than 3.5%. The origin of this receptor is a man between 18 and 29 years old in good health and CMV-seropositive. Sequencing was performed on PBMCs.

The CDR3 DNA sequence: TGTGCCAGCAGTTCTGTGAACCTGACTAGCGGGAGGTCCTACAATGAGCAGTTCTTC. This codes for CASSSVNLTSGRSYNEQFF. This chain connects TRBV28 to TRBJ2-1; 13 bases align to TRBD2. The ends lost 4 bases at V and 1 base at J; junction bases unmatched: 10. In germline, CDR1 is MDHEN, CDR2 SYDVKM. The CDR3 is 19 residues long.